These 21 T cell receptor beta chains were all obtained from the same sample, sequenced in a study of blood T cell repertoires in COVID-19 (dated by TCRdb to about 2020). The library relied on the immunoSEQ multiplex PCR assay. Sourced from immuneACCESS, this table was stored by TCRdb with only in-frame sequences that have V and J called. A share of the clones is absent; for the studies checked, an unresolved V gene accounts for under half, and the remainder has no known explanation. This sample comprises roughly 230,000 clones, 80% to 85% of them detected only once. Of the sample, roughly 3.1% falls within the top ten clones. The sequencing input was PBMCs or T cells enriched from blood (not recorded which). These receptors were taken from a man between 50 and 59 years old who had recovered from COVID-19.

This clone was recorded only once. V usage is TRBV25-1 and J usage is TRBJ2-7; D is undetermined. CDR3 length: 13 amino acids. Germline assignment: CDR1 MGHDK and CDR2 SYGVNS. Trimming pared 3 bases from V and 0 bases from J, leaving 6 bases between. The DNA for the CDR3 is TGTGCCAGCAGTGACCTAGTCTCCTACGAGCAGTACTTC. Its protein product is CASSDLVSYEQYF.

The V call is TRBV27, the J call TRBJ2-5, with D unresolved. Germline assignment: CDR1 MNHEY and CDR2 SMNVEV (reference sequence). CDR3 length: 13 residues. Trimming removed 6 bases from V and 5 bases from J, with 13 bases in between. The CDR3 sequence: CASSLLRTETQYF. For the CDR3, the DNA is TGTGCCAGCAGCCTCTTGAGAACGGAGACCCAGTACTTC.

The chain is built from TRBV29-1 and TRBJ2-7, with TRBD2 matching 13 bases. V trimming: 7 bases; J trimming: 6 bases; junction bases outside the gene matches: 6. Germline CDR1 reads SQVTM; CDR2 reads ANQGSEA. The CDR3 sequence is 13 residues long. CDR3 residues: CSAGTSGMGEQYF. The DNA of the CDR3 is TGCAGCGCCGGGACTAGCGGGATGGGCGAGCAGTACTTC.

This sequence joins TRBV28 and TRBJ2-3; 7 bases fit TRBD2. Germline V gene sequence: CDR1 MDHEN, CDR2 SYDVKM. The ends lost 2 bases at V and 5 bases at J; junction bases unmatched: 4. This CDR3 has 14 residues. CDR3 sequence: CASSLDLAGDTQYF. DNA for the CDR3: TGTGCCAGCAGTTTAGATTTAGCGGGAGATACGCAGTATTTT.

The chain joins TRBV2 to TRBJ1-1; D not certain. The CDR3 extends over 15 amino acids. The germline CDR1 and CDR2 sequences are SNHLY and FYNNEI. Trimming removed 2 bases from V and 0 bases from J, with 10 bases in between. CDR3 loop: CASSEHALLNTEAFF. CDR3 bases: TGTGCCAGCAGTGAACATGCACTCTTGAACACTGAAGCTTTCTTT.

The chain links TRBV18 to TRBJ2-7; D remains unclear. Trimming took off 2 bases at V and 3 bases at J, with 8 bases between the two ends. The length of the CDR3 is 13 residues. Germline V gene data show CDR1 as KGHSH and CDR2 as LQKENI. The CDR3 bases are TGTGCCAGCTCACCAGTGGAGCTCTACGAGCAGTACTTC. Translating it yields CASSPVELYEQYF.

The rearrangement joins TRBV9 to TRBJ1-2, with 11 bases fitting TRBD1. The length of the CDR3 is 13 residues. Per germline, CDR1 SGDLS and CDR2 YYNGEE. Germline trimming cut 3 bases from V and 6 bases from J; bases unmatched to any gene: 1. This CDR3 is CASSGTGGHGYTF. In DNA form, the CDR3 reads TGTGCCAGCAGCGGGACAGGGGGCCATGGCTACACCTTC.

The chain joins TRBV19 to TRBJ1-5; no firm D call. CDR3 length equals 12 residues. Germline V gives CDR1 LNHDA, CDR2 SQIVND (reference sequence). Trimming removed 4 bases at V and 4 bases at J, with 5 bases between. The CDR3 reads CASSNKNQPQHF. The DNA of the CDR3 is TGTGCCAGTAGTAACAAGAATCAGCCCCAGCATTTT.

CDR3 protein: CASSRTVNSYEQYF. The CDR3 region has the DNA TGTGCCAGTAGTAGGACAGTGAACTCCTACGAGCAGTACTTC. The chain links TRBV19 to TRBJ2-7; perhaps TRBD1 as D (6 bases). The V gene's germline CDR1 is LNHDA and CDR2 SQIVND (reference sequence). This CDR3 has 14 amino acids. V was pared by 4 bases and J by 0 bases, with 10 bases between.

This clone was seen just once. The chain carries TRBV4-1 and TRBJ2-7; the match to TRBD2 covers 9 bases. Germline assignment: CDR1 MGHRA and CDR2 YSYEKL. The V segment lost 0 bases and the J segment 3 bases; nucleotides outside the gene matches: 3. There are 15 residues in the CDR3. The CDR3 loop reads CASSQDGGRDYEQYF. CDR3 DNA sequence: TGCGCCAGCAGCCAAGATGGCGGGAGGGACTACGAGCAGTACTTC.

This sequence joins TRBV7-9 and TRBJ2-1, with 11 nucleotides matching TRBD2. Germline CDR1 and CDR2: SEHNR and FQNEAQ (reference sequence). Trimming took 5 bases from V and 5 from J; bases not matched to a gene: 8. This CDR3 contains 16 residues. The CDR3, as DNA: TGTGCCAGCAGCGCCCAGGGACTAGCGGAAAACAATGAGCAGTTCTTC. This sequence encodes CASSAQGLAENNEQFF.

The chain has TRBV5-6 and TRBJ2-1; 9 positions agree with TRBD1. The CDR3 contains 16 residues. Germline values: CDR1 SGHDT, CDR2 YYEEEE. Unmatched junction bases numbered 6, after V lost 0 bases and J lost 5 bases. CDR3 nucleotide sequence: TGTGCCAGCAGCTTGGTTGGGACAGGGAAGAACAATGAGCAGTTCTTC. Translated: CASSLVGTGKNNEQFF.

The chain combines TRBV5-1 with TRBJ2-7; D perhaps matches TRBD2 (7 bases). The CDR3 length is 14 residues. Germline CDR1 and CDR2: SGHRS and YFSETQ. V shed 6 bases and J shed 2 bases, with 15 bases lying between them. CDR3: CASTNRAGAYEQYF. CDR3 coding DNA: TGCGCCAGCACCAACAGGGCGGGAGCCTACGAGCAGTACTTC. The full variable domain, in which reference TRBV5-1 and TRBJ2-7 provide the parts outside the CDR3, is KAGVTQTPRYLIKTRGQQVTLSCSPISGHRSVSWYQQTPGQGLQFLFEYFSETQRNKGNFPGRFSGRQFSNSRSEMNVSTLELGDSALYLCASTNRAGAYEQYFGPGTRLTVT.

The chain uses TRBV15 and TRBJ1-4, with D possibly being TRBD1 (5 bases). Germline loops: CDR1 LNHNV, CDR2 YYDKDF (reference sequence). This CDR3 spans 15 amino acids. V was trimmed by 2 bases and J by 4 bases, leaving 11 bases between them. The DNA of the CDR3 is TGTGCCACCAGCAGACTGGGAGGGGTTAATGAAAAACTGTTTTTT. Its protein is CATSRLGGVNEKLFF.

The chain uses TRBV5-1 and TRBJ2-5; the D gene is possibly TRBD2 (5 bases). The germline CDR1 and CDR2 sequences are SGHRS and YFSETQ. The CDR3 contains 14 residues. V was pared by 1 base and J by 5 bases, with 12 bases between. For the CDR3, the DNA is TGCGCCAGCAGCTTGTCAACTAGTCTGGAGACCCAGTACTTC. It translates to CASSLSTSLETQYF.

The chain combines TRBV7-8 with TRBJ2-7; 12 bases match TRBD2. CDR1 and CDR2 from the germline V gene are SGHVS and FQNEAQ. The J segment lost 2 bases and the V segment lost 0 bases, leaving 11 bases of the junction unmatched. The CDR3 consists of 19 residues. CDR3 bases: TGTGCCAGCAGCTTAGCCTTTGTGACTAGCGGGGGAACTACCTACGAGCAGTACTTC. Protein: CASSLAFVTSGGTTYEQYF.

Comment on this clone: This sample includes further DNA sequences coding for the same CDR3. CDR3 in amino acids: CASSQTSGSYNEQFF. The CDR3 DNA reads TGTGCCAGCAGCCAGACTAGCGGTTCCTACAATGAGCAGTTCTTC. The chain recombines TRBV9 with TRBJ2-1; 9 bases line up with TRBD2. This CDR3 has 15 residues. CDR1 is SGDLS, CDR2 YYNGEE, per germline. V was clipped by 4 bases and J by 1 base; unmatched bases: 3.

The V gene is TRBV2, the J gene TRBJ1-1; no firm D call. CDR1 is SNHLY, CDR2 FYNNEI, per germline. Trimming took 4 bases from V and 0 from J, leaving 12 bases between them. This CDR3 has 15 amino acids. This chain's CDR3 is CASSVEGGMNTEAFF. Here the CDR3 DNA reads TGTGCCAGCAGTGTGGAAGGAGGGATGAACACTGAAGCTTTCTTT. The full variable domain, rest sourced from reference TRBV2 and TRBJ1-1, is EPEVTQTPSHQVTQMGQEVILRCVPISNHLYFYWYRQILGQKVEFLVSFYNNEISEKSEIFDDQFSVERPDGSNFTLKIRSTKLEDSAMYFCASSVEGGMNTEAFFGQGTRLTVV.

The rearrangement uses TRBV3-1 (or the pseudogene TRBV3-2) and TRBJ1-3; 11 nucleotides align to TRBD1. The trim removed 3 bases at V and 4 bases at J, leaving 14 bases unmatched. Germline CDR1 and CDR2: LGHDT and YNNKEL (reference sequence). The CDR3 extends over 19 amino acids. The CDR3 DNA is TGTGCCAGCAGCCAGCCCGGACAGGGGGCGAGCTTGAGAGGAAACACCATATATTTT. It codes for CASSQPGQGASLRGNTIYF.

This chain connects TRBV9 to TRBJ2-3; 14 bases line up with TRBD2. Germline trimming cut 2 bases from V and 5 bases from J; bases unmatched to any gene: 4. Germline V gene sequence: CDR1 SGDLS, CDR2 YYNGEE. This CDR3 comprises 16 residues. In nucleotides, the CDR3 is TGTGCCAGCAGCGTGACTAGCGGGGGGGCCGGAGATACGCAGTATTTT. It translates to CASSVTSGGAGDTQYF.

This chain joins TRBV18 and TRBJ1-5; 7 bases align to TRBD1. CDR1 and CDR2 from the germline V gene are KGHSH and LQKENI. V lost 3 bases to trimming and J lost 3 bases; unmatched junction nucleotides: 5. There are 15 residues in the CDR3. This CDR3 reads CASSPRRGHNQPQHF. In DNA form, the CDR3 reads TGTGCCAGCTCACCCCGTAGGGGGCACAATCAGCCCCAGCATTTT.